The subject of this entry is one T cell receptor (beta chain). This table comes from immunoSEQ multiplex PCR, and its TCRdb copy is limited to in-frame clones, with some not included. The profile shows around 2.5 million clones, 93% of them singletons. The CDR3 consists of 15 residues. The germline V and J ends were trimmed by 3 bases and 3 bases, with 15 bases remaining between them. Per germline, CDR1 SGDLS and CDR2 YYNGEE. The data stem from a study of shared clonotypes between healthy human individuals. Sequencing was carried out using naive CD4+ T cells from PBMCs. Subset here: CD45RA+ positively selected. The genes are TRBV9 and TRBJ1-2; the D gene is possibly TRBD1 (6 bases). This TCR came from a man between 18 and 35 years old in good health. Some clones in this sample may be carry-over from other donors' samples. The CDR3 sequence: CASSGAGARDYGYTF. The CDR3 DNA reads TGTGCCAGCAGCGGGGCGGGGGCGCGAGACTATGGCTACACCTTC.